The 18 T cell receptor beta chains given below trace back to one sample, sequenced in a study of blood T cells in healthy people across ages. A sample-barcoded 5' primer and a J-beta primer mix were used in a second PCR of roughly 6 to 12 cycles. Each CDR3 protein is one row after TCRdb ran MiXCR on the 5' RACE reads. The profile shows about 570,000 distinct CDR3 sequences, about 29% of them singletons. Separately, the same data were catalogued under a study of T cells of mothers and their children.

Input material: blood. The receptor source for this set is a boy between 2 and 10 years old in good health.

This clonotype was detected many times. This rearrangement joins TRBV7-9 to TRBJ2-1; D call uncertain. The CDR3 length is 11 residues. Germline V gene data show CDR1 as SEHNR and CDR2 as FQNEAQ (reference sequence). Trimming took 2 bases from V and 9 from J, leaving 5 bases between them. The CDR3, as DNA: TGTGCCAGCAGCTTACTCCTTGAGCAGTTCTTC. The encoded protein is CASSLLLEQFF.

Worth noting for this clonotype: An end of the junction does not agree with germline; a read error may underlie this. This sequence joins TRBV7-8 and TRBJ2-5; D might be TRBD1 or TRBD2, each matching 5 bases. CDR3 length equals 14 residues. Germline CDR1 and CDR2: SGHVS and FQNEAQ. This CDR3 reads CASSLRGPGETQYF. Here the CDR3 DNA reads TGCGCCAGCAGCTTGAGGGGACCGGGAGAGACCCAGTACTTC.

V and J are TRBV20-1 and TRBJ2-1; TRBD2 aligns across 9 bases. This CDR3 has 14 amino acids. V was clipped by 3 bases and J by 7 bases; unmatched bases: 7. Germline V gene sequence: CDR1 DFQATT, CDR2 SNEGSKA (reference sequence). CDR3: CSARRGGPYNEQFF. CDR3 coding DNA: TGCAGTGCTAGGCGGGGGGGCCCTTATAATGAGCAGTTCTTC.

This clonotype was seen more than once but under ten times. The rearrangement joins TRBV2 to TRBJ2-5, with D perhaps matching TRBD1 (6 bases). The DNA end lines up better with TRBJ2-7; the J call may be wrong. The CDR3 consists of 13 residues. Germline loops: CDR1 SNHLY, CDR2 FYNNEI. This CDR3 reads CASSRDTPYEQYF. The CDR3 nucleotides are TGTGCCAGCAGTCGGGACACCCCCTACGAGCAGTACTTC.

The chain uses TRBV7-9 and TRBJ2-1, with 8 bases aligning to TRBD2. The length of the CDR3 is 14 residues. V lost 4 bases, J lost 6 bases, and 5 bases stayed unmatched. Germline-derived CDR1 and CDR2 are SEHNR and FQNEAQ (reference sequence). The CDR3 sequence is CASSWGGGRNEQFF. The DNA for the CDR3 is TGTGCCAGCAGCTGGGGCGGGGGGCGCAATGAGCAGTTCTTC.

V gene TRBV27 combines with J gene TRBJ2-5; TRBD2 matches 8 bases. The CDR3 is made up of 18 amino acids. Germline V gives CDR1 MNHEY, CDR2 SMNVEV (reference sequence). V shed 0 bases and J 11 bases; nucleotides not matched to a gene: 20. CDR3 DNA: TGTGCCAGCAGTTTATCGCCCCTGGGTGGCGGGAGGCCGGGTGAGCAGTACTTC. It translates to CASSLSPLGGGRPGEQYF.

This clonotype occurred a few times. This chain connects TRBV9 to TRBJ2-1, with D hard to call. The V end lost 5 bases, the J end lost 13 bases, and 16 bases lay between the germline ends. This CDR3 region has 12 residues. The V gene's germline CDR1 is SGDLS and CDR2 YYNGEE. CDR3 bases: TGTGCCAGCAGTCAAGAGGCTAGTTACCAGTTCTTC. Translated, it gives CASSQEASYQFF.

This clonotype was picked up a small number of times. The chain carries TRBV7-9 and TRBJ2-3; 10 nucleotides match TRBD2. Trimming took 6 bases from V and 3 from J; bases not matched to a gene: 12. The CDR3 is made up of 17 amino acids. Germline CDR1 reads SEHNR; CDR2 reads FQNEAQ (reference sequence). Here the CDR3 reads CASSLSSAGGPTDTQYF. The DNA for the CDR3 is TGTGCCAGCAGTCTCTCCTCAGCGGGAGGGCCAACAGATACGCAGTATTTT. Full variable domain (remainder filled in from reference TRBV7-9 and TRBJ2-3): DTGVSQNPRHKITKRGQNVTFRCDPISEHNRLYWYRQTLGQGPEFLTYFQNEAQLEKSRLLSDRFSAERPKGSFSTLEIQRTEQGDSAMYLCASSLSSAGGPTDTQYFGPGTRLTVL.

This chain uses TRBV6-5 with TRBJ1-2; D unclear. CDR3 length equals 15 residues. The ends were cut back, 0 bases at V and 4 bases at J, with 12 bases in the middle. The germline CDR1 and CDR2 sequences are MNHEY and SVGAGI. Written as DNA, the CDR3 is TGTGCCAGCAGTTACTCGTCACGGCAGTCCTATGGCTACACCTTC. Protein product: CASSYSSRQSYGYTF.

This rearrangement joins TRBV19 to TRBJ1-2; TRBD1 agrees at 7 bases. Trimming at V came to 1 base and at J to 2 bases, leaving 1 base not matched to a gene. Germline V gene sequence: CDR1 LNHDA, CDR2 SQIVND (reference sequence). CDR3 size: 14 residues. The CDR3 sequence: CASSIGGGNYGYTF. The CDR3 nucleotides read TGTGCCAGTAGTATAGGAGGGGGCAACTATGGCTACACCTTC.

This clonotype has only a few counts. CDR3 nucleotides: TGCGCCAGCAATTCCGGGGCAGGGGGCTTGGGTACTGAAGCTTTCTTT. Its protein is CASNSGAGGLGTEAFF. The V call is TRBV5-1, the J call TRBJ1-1, with TRBD1 matching over 8 bases. In germline, CDR1 is SGHRS, CDR2 YFSETQ. Trimming at V came to 6 bases and at J to 5 bases, leaving 15 bases not matched to a gene. The CDR3 has 16 residues.

This rearrangement joins TRBV15 to TRBJ2-5; 7 bases fit TRBD2. The CDR3 spans 14 residues. Germline CDR1 and CDR2: LNHNV and YYDKDF (reference sequence). V trimming: 1 base; J trimming: 3 bases; junction bases outside the gene matches: 2. CDR3 sequence: CATSRGLAEETQYF. The CDR3 coding sequence is TGTGCCACCAGCAGAGGGCTAGCGGAAGAGACCCAGTACTTC.

The V gene is TRBV15, the J gene TRBJ2-5, with a weak D call TRBD1 (6 bases). The germline CDR1 and CDR2 sequences are LNHNV and YYDKDF (reference sequence). V was cut by 5 bases and J by 4 bases, with 17 bases left in between. The CDR3 spans 15 residues. The CDR3 DNA reads TGTGCCACCAGCCCCAGCCTCGGGACATCAGAGACCCAGTACTTC. Its translation: CATSPSLGTSETQYF.

This sequence joins TRBV7-2 and TRBJ2-7; D gene uncertain. The CDR3 runs 15 residues. Germline values: CDR1 SGHTA, CDR2 FQGNSA. The V gene lost 4 bases and the J gene lost 4 bases, with 17 bases spanning the gap. CDR3 loop: CASSSAGSAIYEQYF. The DNA of the CDR3 is TGTGCCAGCAGCTCCGCCGGGTCCGCGATATACGAGCAGTACTTC. The full variable domain, its missing parts supplied by reference TRBV7-2 and TRBJ2-7, is GAGVSQSPSNKVTEKGKDVELRCDPISGHTALYWYRQSLGQGLEFLIYFQGNSAPDKSGLPSDRFSAERTGGSVSTLTIQRTQQEDSAVYLCASSSAGSAIYEQYFGPGTRLTVT.

This clonotype was seen at least ten times. This rearrangement joins TRBV11-2 to TRBJ2-3; D is unresolved. V lost 5 bases, J lost 5 bases, and 8 bases lay in between. Per germline, CDR1 SGHAT and CDR2 FQNNGV. This CDR3 is built from 12 residues. CDR3 in amino acids: CASSPGIDTQYF. CDR3 sequence (DNA): TGTGCCAGCAGCCCCGGAATAGATACGCAGTATTTT.

The J gene is TRBJ2-1, the V gene TRBV12-3 or TRBV12-4, with D possibly TRBD2 on 7 matching bases. Trimming took off 7 bases at V and 7 bases at J, with 23 bases between the two ends. The CDR3 is 16 residues long. CDR3 in amino acids: CASNPIMGGRGNEQFF. In DNA form, the CDR3 reads TGTGCCAGCAACCCTATAATGGGGGGGAGGGGGAATGAGCAGTTCTTC.

This clonotype has more than one count but fewer than ten. The V gene is TRBV20-1, the J gene TRBJ2-1; 8 bases are shared with TRBD1. The DNA end is more similar to TRBJ2-7, so the J call may be wrong. The CDR3 loop spans 14 amino acids. In germline, CDR1 is DFQATT, CDR2 SNEGSKA (reference sequence). The CDR3 loop is CSAPGQAFSYEQYF. CDR3 nucleotides: TGCAGTGCCCCGGGACAGGCTTTCTCCTACGAGCAGTACTTC.

This clonotype was counted a few times. V and J are TRBV15 and TRBJ1-2; D is uncertain. This CDR3 spans 14 amino acids. Trimming left V 0 bases short and J 4 bases short, with 9 bases between. Per germline, CDR1 LNHNV and CDR2 YYDKDF (reference sequence). CDR3 residues: CATSRDRGFYGYTF. CDR3 DNA: TGTGCCACCAGCAGAGATCGAGGGTTCTATGGCTACACCTTC.